This TCR beta chain was profiled in a study of T cell repertoires in cytomegalovirus infection (dated by TCRdb to about 2019). For the study in its entirety: Donor HLA type was relevant to the analysis, because carriage of CMV infection together with the matching HLA type was indicated by public TCR beta signatures.

Overall study outcomes, separate from this receptor: Carriers of CMV infection plus the relevant HLA type were discriminated by the cumulative frequency of public TCR beta family members in the study cohort and in an independent roughly 350-donor cohort. The ex vivo response was dominated by HLA-C-restricted CMV-specific TCR beta clonotypes, which also provided the single most frequent clonotype in two of eight donors.

This clonotype was counted at least ten times. The antigen it recognizes is unknown. There are no base qualities to consult, and no much larger clone falls within one base. Sequencer: Illumina HiSeq 1500. TCRdb redid the processing of the public reads, applying fastp at Q25 and MiXCR, and retained in-frame beta chains. For every CDR3 protein sequence, its rows merge into one entry that carries the most common genes and DNA. Counted in this sample were over 450,000 distinct CDR3 sequences; over 9% of them appeared once. Roughly 10% of the sample is held by the ten biggest clonotypes. CDR1 and CDR2, per the germline V gene, are SGHTA and FQGNSA. The CDR3 covers 16 residues, taking in both the cysteine and the phenylalanine. Only the CDR3 DNA is retained, 48 bases long and in frame from the first base. Between the V and J ends, shortened by 2 bases and 4 bases respectively, the junction contains 15 bases.

Sequenced sample: PBMCs. This receptor chain uses TRBV7-2 and TRBJ1-3; the D region possibly corresponds to TRBD1 (5 bases align). The clonotype was recovered from a human donor in good health (CMV status not recorded). Some clones in this sample may be carry-over from other donors' samples. CDR3 sequence: CASSLRRGTYGNTIYF. In nucleotides, the sequence is TGTGCCAGCAGCTTAAGGCGGGGGACCTACGGAAACACCATATATTTT.